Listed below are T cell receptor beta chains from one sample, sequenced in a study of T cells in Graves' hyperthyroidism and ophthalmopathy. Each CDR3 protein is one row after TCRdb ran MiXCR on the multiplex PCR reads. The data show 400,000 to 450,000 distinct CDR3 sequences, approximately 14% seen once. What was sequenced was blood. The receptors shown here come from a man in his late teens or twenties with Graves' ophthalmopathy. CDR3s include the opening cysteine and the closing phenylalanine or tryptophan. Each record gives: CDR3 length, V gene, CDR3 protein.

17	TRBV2	CASRAIGQGAIGETQYF
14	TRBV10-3	CAIMAGGEKETQYF
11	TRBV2	CASSGQIILTF
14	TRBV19	CASRGDGGNQPQHF
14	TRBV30	CAWILTTGAYGYTF
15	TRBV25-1	CASSEAGVGTGELFF
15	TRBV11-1	CASSLGPRRDQPQHF
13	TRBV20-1	CSATGSPNYGYTF
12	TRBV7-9	CASSRAHNEQFF
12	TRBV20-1	CSAAKGGLEQYF
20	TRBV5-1	CASSWGIIRPQWVNEETQYF
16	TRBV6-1	CASSEIRARWLETQYF
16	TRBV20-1	CSANPYGGGVQETQYF
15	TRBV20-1	CSARGTSGGIDEQFF
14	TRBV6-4	CASSLETGNSPLHF
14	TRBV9	CASSPPGGRETQYF
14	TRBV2	CASSARDSGIDQHF
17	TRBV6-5	CASSYGPWDSSQETQYF
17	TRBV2	CASSEPSLAGEYNEQFF
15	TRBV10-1	CASRDTGGYNYGYTF
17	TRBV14	CASSQDITSSYNSPLHF
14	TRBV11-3	CASSVGQVGYGYTF
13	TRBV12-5	CASGPNTGGAQYF
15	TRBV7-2	CASSFQRGGRNEQFF
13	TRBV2	CATLGQGKNIQYF
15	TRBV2	CASSEHGSLGNEQFF
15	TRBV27	CASSLTSGVDYEQYF
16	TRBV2	CASSGPDSRLNTEAFF